Listed here are 2 T cell receptor beta chains from one sample, sequenced in a study of blood T cells in healthy people across ages. It was with a sample-barcoded 5' primer and a J-beta primer mix that a second PCR of about 7 to 12 cycles was run. TCRdb reprocessed the 5' RACE reads via MiXCR and lists one record per CDR3 protein. The sample consists of 1.5 million to 2 million distinct CDR3 sequences, around 35% of them appearing once. Sequencing was done on a sample of blood. The receptors originated from a woman aged 25-40 years in good health.

There are a few counts of this clonotype. The V and J genes are TRBV20-1 and TRBJ2-2; D possibly corresponds to TRBD2 (5 bases). CDR3 size: 15 residues. CDR1 and CDR2 from the germline V gene are DFQATT and SNEGSKA (reference sequence). The V end was cut by 0 bases, the J end by 2 bases, with 10 bases between. CDR3 region: CSAREWTHNTGELFF. The CDR3 coding sequence is TGCAGTGCTAGAGAGTGGACTCACAACACCGGGGAGCTGTTTTTT.

This clonotype was counted a few times. J is TRBJ1-1 and V is TRBV12-3 or TRBV12-4; D ambiguous. V lost 0 bases to trimming and J lost 1 base, with 9 bases between them. The CDR3 is made up of 15 amino acids. The chain's CDR3 is CASSLAPAANTEAFF. The CDR3 nucleotides are TGTGCCAGCAGTTTAGCGCCGGCAGCGAACACTGAAGCTTTCTTT.